This TCR beta chain derives from a study of blood T cell repertoires in COVID-19. About the research overall: The origin of the acute and convalescent COVID-19 samples was the United States, Italy and Spain.

On this clone: The junction does not match germline at one end; this may be a read error.

Sequencing used immunoSEQ multiplex PCR; TCRdb keeps in-frame clones, though not all of them. The sample includes 260,000 or so clones, about 87% of them seen just once. Per the germline V gene, CDR1 is SGHAT and CDR2 is FQNNGV. The CDR3 covers 14 residues. The chain joins TRBV11-2 to TRBJ2-3; a weak D match, TRBD2 (6 bases). This TCR was sampled from a woman aged 30 to 39 with acute COVID-19. The sample consisted of PBMCs or T cells enriched from blood (not recorded which). The CDR3 protein is CASTLGTYTDTQYF. The CDR3 nucleotides are TGTGCCAGCACCTTAGGGACTTACACAGATACGCAGTATTTT.